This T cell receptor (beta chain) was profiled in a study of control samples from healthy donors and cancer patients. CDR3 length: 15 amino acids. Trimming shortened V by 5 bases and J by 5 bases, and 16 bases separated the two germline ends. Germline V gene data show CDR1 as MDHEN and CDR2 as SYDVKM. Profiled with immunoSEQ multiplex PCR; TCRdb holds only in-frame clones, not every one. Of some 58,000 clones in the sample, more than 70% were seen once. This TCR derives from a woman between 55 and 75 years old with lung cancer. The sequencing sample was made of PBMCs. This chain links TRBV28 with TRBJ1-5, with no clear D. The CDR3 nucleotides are TGTGCCAGCAGTCATGCAGGCCGGGTGGATCAGCCCCAGCATTTT. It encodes CASSHAGRVDQPQHF.